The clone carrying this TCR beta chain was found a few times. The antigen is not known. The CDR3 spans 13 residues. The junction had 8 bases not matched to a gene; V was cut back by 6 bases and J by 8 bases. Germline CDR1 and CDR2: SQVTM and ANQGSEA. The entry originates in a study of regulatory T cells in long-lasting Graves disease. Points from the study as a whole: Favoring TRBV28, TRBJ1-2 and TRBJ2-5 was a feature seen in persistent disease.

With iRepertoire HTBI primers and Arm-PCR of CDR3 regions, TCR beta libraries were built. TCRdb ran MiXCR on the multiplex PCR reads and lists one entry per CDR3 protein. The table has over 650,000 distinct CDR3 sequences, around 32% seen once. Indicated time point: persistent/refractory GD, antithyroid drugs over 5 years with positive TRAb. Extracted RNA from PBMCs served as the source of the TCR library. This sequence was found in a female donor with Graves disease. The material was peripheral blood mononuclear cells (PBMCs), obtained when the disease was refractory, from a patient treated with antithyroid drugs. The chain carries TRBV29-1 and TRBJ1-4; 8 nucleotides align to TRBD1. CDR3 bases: TGCAGCGTCTCACAGGGGGGGAGCGAAAAACTGTTTTTT. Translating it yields CSVSQGGSEKLFF.